A single sample is the source of the 4 T cell receptor beta chains below, sequenced in a study of T cell repertoires in cytomegalovirus infection. TCRdb processed the reads anew with MiXCR; each CDR3 protein has one entry. The sample records about 920,000 distinct CDR3 sequences, about a third being singletons. No antigen has been identified for these receptors. Sequencing was performed on cultured CD8+ T cells from PBMCs, taken from culture after CMV antigen stimulation. These receptors came from a human donor in good health (CMV status not recorded). Some clones in this sample may be carry-over from other donors' samples.

The gene calls are TRBV6-1 and TRBJ2-2; the D is unclear. CDR1 and CDR2 (germline): MNHNS, SASEGT. The V end was cut by 6 bases, the J end by 0 bases, with 11 bases between. The CDR3 runs 15 residues. For the CDR3, the DNA is TGTGCCAGCAGGGGGTTGGACGCGAACACCGGGGAGCTGTTTTTT. Translation: CASRGLDANTGELFF.

This clonotype appeared a few times. The rearrangement links TRBV11-3 to TRBJ2-5; D ambiguous. Trimming took 2 bases from V and 1 from J, leaving 5 bases between them. Germline V lookup: CDR1 SGHNT, CDR2 YENEEA. The CDR3 spans 13 residues. The DNA of the CDR3 is TGTGCCAGCAGCTTATTTGCCCAAGAGACCCAGTACTTC. This codes for CASSLFAQETQYF.

The chain couples TRBV28 to TRBJ1-6; D ambiguous. The length of the CDR3 is 11 residues. The V gene's germline CDR1 is MDHEN and CDR2 SYDVKM. Trimming cost V 6 bases and J 9 bases, with 6 bases left between them. CDR3 region: CASRRGSPLHF. CDR3 DNA: TGTGCCAGCAGACGGGGTTCACCCCTCCACTTT.

This clonotype was detected many times. This chain connects TRBV6-1 to TRBJ2-7; D call uncertain. The ends were cut back, 4 bases at V and 0 bases at J, with 10 bases in the middle. The germline V gene encodes CDR1 MNHNS and CDR2 SASEGT. The CDR3 spans 14 residues. The CDR3 protein is CASSVQADSYEQYF. DNA for the CDR3: TGTGCCAGCAGTGTCCAGGCTGACTCCTACGAGCAGTACTTC.